These T cell receptor beta chains were read from a single sample in a study of graft-versus-host responses after intestinal transplantation. TCRdb keeps only in-frame clones here, not all; method: immunoSEQ multiplex PCR. The table records 22,000 or so clones, around three quarters of them present only once. This material consisted of ileum tissue, taken 12 days after intestinal transplant. These receptors all stem from a human patient who received an intestinal transplant, so some T cells may come from the graft donor. Each CDR3 is given with its conserved first and last residue. A D gene is named only where the DNA matches it firmly. For some rows the clone size is stated as once, few or many, or as a class when expanded; others skip it.

abundance	v_gene	d_gene	j_gene	CDR3nt	CDR3aa
.	TRBV9	TRBD2	TRBJ2-1	TGTGCCAGCAGCCCACGTCGAGTAGCGGGTTACAATGAGCAGTTCTTC	CASSPRRVAGYNEQFF
.	TRBV5-8	TRBD2	TRBJ2-3	TGTGCCAGCAGCGTACGGCGGGGGACCACAGATACGCAGTATTTT	CASSVRRGTTDTQYF
.	TRBV5-5	TRBD1	TRBJ1-3	TGTGCCAGCAGCTTGACTCCGAGACAGGGATCCGGAAACACCATATATTTT	CASSLTPRQGSGNTIYF
.	TRBV19	TRBD2	TRBJ2-7	TGTGCCAGTAGTATCCGGGCTAGCGGGGGGGCCGAGCAGTACTTC	CASSIRASGGAEQYF
.	TRBV4-1	TRBD1	TRBJ2-5	TGCGCCAGCAGCCCACAACCGACAGGGATAGGGGAGACCCAGTACTTC	CASSPQPTGIGETQYF
.	TRBV5-5	.	TRBJ1-2	TGTGCCAGCAGCTTAGACAGTGGCTACACCTTC	CASSLDSGYTF
.	TRBV7-2	.	TRBJ1-1	TGTGCCAGCAGCTTAGGTAACTTGAACACTGAAGCTTTCTTT	CASSLGNLNTEAFF
.	TRBV6-5	TRBD1	TRBJ2-1	TGTGCCAGCAGTCCCGGACAGGGCAGACAGTTCTTC	CASSPGQGRQFF
.	TRBV7-2	.	TRBJ2-7	TGTGCCAGCAGCTTGGCTAGCAGCAGGCTCTACGAGCAGTACTTC	CASSLASSRLYEQYF
once	TRBV5-1	.	TRBJ1-5	TGCGCCAGCAGCTTGGATTGGGGGGGCAATCAGCCCCAGCATTTT	CASSLDWGGNQPQHF
.	TRBV7-2	TRBD2	TRBJ2-3	TGTGCCAGCAGCTTTGGGGGGGCAGATACGCAGTATTTT	CASSFGGADTQYF
.	TRBV19	TRBD1	TRBJ2-2	TGTGCCAGTAGACCACGGACAGGGGAAAGGGCCGGGGAGCTGTTTTTT	CASRPRTGERAGELFF
.	TRBV10-2	.	TRBJ2-2	TGCGCCAGCACCAGGGGTGGCACCGGGGAGCTGTTTTTT	CASTRGGTGELFF
.	TRBV11-2	.	TRBJ2-7	TGTGCCAGCAGCCTTAGCGGACCCTCCTACGAGCAGTACTTC	CASSLSGPSYEQYF
few	TRBV29-1	.	TRBJ1-2	TGCAGCGTAAGGGGAAACTATGGCTACACCTTC	CSVRGNYGYTF
few	TRBV27	.	TRBJ2-7	TGTGCCAGCGGGGAGGCCTACGAGCAGTACTTC	CASGEAYEQYF
.	TRBV30	.	TRBJ1-5	TGTGCCTGGAGTCGAACCCGAGGGGGGGGGAGCAATCAGCCCCAGCATTTT	CAWSRTRGGGSNQPQHF